This TCR beta chain originates from a study of vaccination and CD4 T cells after COVID-19. J was trimmed by 4 bases and V by 3 bases; bases with no gene match: 6. CDR3 length: 15 amino acids. CDR1 and CDR2 (germline): DFQATT, SNEGSKA (reference sequence). This sample's treatment: 10-day PBMC culture with coronavirus spike peptide pools or control peptides (ViraFEST assay). Researchers collected the unexposed donor's CD4+ T cells before the COVID-19 pandemic (2011-2018). Details on this clonotype: The antigen remains undetermined.

Cultured CD4+ T cells had their DNA profiled by the Oncomine TCR Beta short-read assay. Using its own MiXCR run on the PCR reads, TCRdb lists one record per CDR3 protein. This sample has 8,000 to 10,000 distinct CDR3 sequences; roughly two fifths occur once, and the top ten carry around an eighth. Sequenced material: CD4+ T cells from blood, cultured in vitro. The V call is TRBV20-1, the J call TRBJ2-3; 11 positions match TRBD1. The receptor was isolated from a human donor in good health. The CDR3 coding sequence is TGCAGTGCTAGCTCCGGGACAGGGGGGCCAGATACGCAGTATTTT. Amino acids: CSASSGTGGPDTQYF.